This TCR beta chain was recovered during a study of PD-1 blockade in classical Hodgkin lymphoma. Study at large: The study gave patients nivolumab 3 mg/kg intravenously every 2 weeks.

Germline loops: CDR1 SGHRS, CDR2 YFSETQ. This CDR3 is 16 amino acids long. The V end was cut by 4 bases, the J end by 0 bases, with 16 bases between. Each of the patients experienced relapse following autologous stem cell transplantation, and their brentuximab vedotin exposure differed. As to this clone: Its specificity is not known.

Broader study findings: When set against healthy donors, newly diagnosed patients were reported to show lower baseline TCR diversity. Those starting nivolumab under 1 year post-ASCT were excluded.

Method: immunoSEQ multiplex PCR; TCRdb's copy keeps in-frame clones and lacks some. Of tens of thousands of clones listed, 60% to 85% are singletons. The origin of this receptor is a human donor with classical Hodgkin lymphoma. The chain couples TRBV5-1 to TRBJ1-2; tentatively, D is TRBD1 (5 bases). Sample: peripheral blood mononuclear cells (PBMCs), taken at baseline. DNA of the CDR3: TGCGCCAGCAGCGCGGGACCGCTAGCCACTAACTATGGCTACACCTTC. Residues: CASSAGPLATNYGYTF.